This T cell receptor (beta chain) was identified during a study of T-cell memory formation after mild COVID-19. The study, taken as a whole, reports: CD8+ contracting clones occupied EMRA, while CD4+ ones occupied mainly CM and EM. Pre-infection memory contained some responding clones, which suggested that cross-reactive memory had joined.

This clonotype was seen at least ten times. Its target is unknown. V shed 2 bases and J shed 8 bases, with 8 bases lying between them. The germline gives CDR1 MNHEY, CDR2 SVGEGT. The CDR3 consists of 12 residues. Constant-segment primers served in 5'RACE that generated TCR alpha and TCR beta cDNA libraries bearing sample barcodes and UMIs. TCRdb ran MiXCR on the 5' RACE reads and lists one entry per CDR3 protein. Of 200,000 to 250,000 distinct CDR3 sequences detected, 7.5% to 10% appear once; the ten largest clones hold 22%. The TCR sequence derives from a young man who had mild COVID-19 (a few samples of this study predate the infection). Cell type and time point are not known. The rearrangement links TRBV6-2 or TRBV6-3 to TRBJ2-3; D is undetermined. The sample taken for sequencing was PBMCs or a T cell subset sorted from them (not recorded which). Here the CDR3 reads CASSYGPGTQYF. Here the CDR3 DNA reads TGTGCCAGCAGTTACGGGCCGGGTACGCAGTATTTT.